These 24 T cell receptor beta chains were sequenced from one sample in a study of T cells in Graves' hyperthyroidism and ophthalmopathy. Amplified TCR beta CDR3 regions came from RNA transcripts. The study used the HTBI primer set for a first-round RT-PCR of the TCR CDR3. Via MiXCR, TCRdb re-called the multiplex PCR reads, giving one row per CDR3 protein. The table shows approximately 600,000 distinct CDR3 sequences, with more than 20% occurring only once. Sequenced sample: blood. The source is a man under 40 with Graves' ophthalmopathy.

Only a few counts were recorded for this clonotype. The gene calls are TRBV10-3 and TRBJ2-5; the match to TRBD1 covers 11 bases. This CDR3 spans 15 amino acids. From germline, CDR1 is ENHRY and CDR2 SYGVKD. With 6 bases clipped from V and 5 bases from J, the junction kept 8 bases outside the gene matches. The CDR3 loop is CAIRGQGEHLETQYF. The CDR3 nucleotides read TGTGCCATCAGGGGACAGGGGGAACATTTGGAGACCCAGTACTTC.

This clonotype was observed at least ten times. The chain employs TRBV20-1 and TRBJ2-3; D not resolved. This CDR3 spans 13 amino acids. CDR1 and CDR2 from the germline V gene are DFQATT and SNEGSKA (reference sequence). V was trimmed by 4 bases and J by 2 bases, leaving 10 bases between them. Here the CDR3 reads CSAIYLATDTQYF. The CDR3 coding sequence is TGCAGTGCTATTTACTTGGCCACAGATACGCAGTATTTT.

This clonotype has a count of ten or more. The rearrangement joins TRBV6-1 to TRBJ2-7; D is undetermined. Germline-derived CDR1 and CDR2 are MNHNS and SASEGT. The CDR3 loop spans 15 amino acids. Trimming took off 5 bases at V and 2 bases at J, with 16 bases between the two ends. CDR3 nucleotides: TGTGCCAGCAGTCCTTCGACCCTTCTCCCCTACGAGCAGTACTTC. This translates into CASSPSTLLPYEQYF.

This clonotype came up many times. CDR3 DNA sequence: TGCGCCAGCAGCTTGTCGACAAACCATGGCTATGGCTACACCTTC. Its protein product is CASSLSTNHGYGYTF. The V and J genes are TRBV5-1 and TRBJ1-2, with D uncertain. This CDR3 comprises 15 residues. Germline CDR1 reads SGHRS; CDR2 reads YFSETQ. V was trimmed by 1 base and J by 4 bases, leaving 14 bases between them. The full variable domain, rest sourced from reference TRBV5-1 and TRBJ1-2, is KAGVTQTPRYLIKTRGQQVTLSCSPISGHRSVSWYQQTPGQGLQFLFEYFSETQRNKGNFPGRFSGRQFSNSRSEMNVSTLELGDSALYLCASSLSTNHGYGYTFGSGTRLTVV.

The chain links TRBV3-1 to TRBJ1-1; no definite D call. V lost 0 bases and J 8 bases, leaving 10 bases between the germline ends. Germline CDR1 LGHDT, CDR2 YNNKEL (reference sequence). This CDR3 has 13 amino acids. In DNA form, the CDR3 reads TGTGCCAGCAGCCAAGAGATACCTGGCGAAGCTTTCTTT. Amino acid sequence: CASSQEIPGEAFF.

In this sample, this clonotype turned up a few times. This chain connects TRBV10-3 to TRBJ1-1, with D possibly TRBD1 on 6 matching bases. This CDR3 comprises 14 residues. Trimming took 2 bases from V and 2 from J, leaving 9 bases between them. Germline V gives CDR1 ENHRY, CDR2 SYGVKD. This CDR3 reads CAISEHGGNTEAFF. For the CDR3, the DNA is TGTGCCATCAGTGAGCATGGGGGCAACACTGAAGCTTTCTTT.

This clonotype was observed at least ten times. This chain connects TRBV3-1 to TRBJ1-5; 8 positions agree with TRBD1. The CDR3 spans 18 residues. V dropped 4 bases and J dropped 2; count of bases not matched to a gene: 13. The V gene's germline CDR1 is LGHDT and CDR2 YNNKEL (reference sequence). Written as DNA, the CDR3 is TGTGCCAGCAGCCCAGGACGGGACAGGTTCCTTGGCAATCAGCCCCAGCATTTT. This codes for CASSPGRDRFLGNQPQHF.

The chain has TRBV28 and TRBJ2-2; D assignment may be TRBD1 or TRBD2 (5 bases each). The CDR3 loop spans 16 amino acids. The germline CDR1 and CDR2 sequences are MDHEN and SYDVKM. The germline V and J ends were trimmed by 6 bases and 6 bases, with 20 bases remaining between them. The CDR3 loop is CASSTRDLGRAGELFF. The DNA for the CDR3 is TGTGCCAGCAGCACCCGGGACCTAGGGCGGGCCGGGGAGCTGTTTTTT. The full variable domain, in which reference TRBV28 and TRBJ2-2 provide the parts outside the CDR3, is DVKVTQSSRYLVKRTGEKVFLECVQDMDHENMFWYRQDPGLGLRLIYFSYDVKMKEKGDIPEGYSVSREKKERFSLILESASTNQTSMYLCASSTRDLGRAGELFFGEGSRLTVL.

This chain links TRBV6-2 or TRBV6-3 with TRBJ2-3, with TRBD1 matching 8 bases. Unmatched junction bases numbered 5, after V lost 0 bases and J lost 0 bases. The CDR3 extends over 17 amino acids. Germline values: CDR1 MNHEY, CDR2 SVGEGT. CDR3 sequence reads: CASSYSARGQSTDTQYF. In DNA form, the CDR3 reads TGTGCCAGCAGTTACTCGGCCAGGGGGCAAAGCACAGATACGCAGTATTTT.

The chain combines TRBV19 with TRBJ2-5; tentative D call: TRBD1 (6 bases). The CDR3 runs 15 residues. V was trimmed by 5 bases and J by 5 bases, leaving 18 bases between them. Germline assignment: CDR1 LNHDA and CDR2 SQIVND (reference sequence). Here the CDR3 reads CASSGLGTGLETQYF. The CDR3 DNA follows: TGTGCCAGTAGTGGTTTGGGCACAGGGTTGGAGACCCAGTACTTC.

This chain joins TRBV20-1 and TRBJ2-1, with 8 bases lining up with TRBD2. The CDR3 loop spans 15 amino acids. Germline CDR1 and CDR2: DFQATT and SNEGSKA (reference sequence). V shed 5 bases and J 4 bases; nucleotides not matched to a gene: 10. CDR3 amino acids: CSASTSGATYNEQFF. In DNA, the CDR3 is TGCAGTGCTTCTACTAGCGGAGCAACTTACAATGAGCAGTTCTTC.

This clonotype was seen more than once but under ten times. The chain combines TRBV5-1 with TRBJ2-5; 8 nucleotides line up with TRBD1. CDR3 size: 15 residues. Germline loops: CDR1 SGHRS, CDR2 YFSETQ. With V trimmed by 0 bases and J by 0 bases, 1 base remained unmatched. The CDR3 DNA reads as TGCGCCAGCAGCTTGGGACAGGGGTACCAAGAGACCCAGTACTTC. Protein sequence: CASSLGQGYQETQYF.

The sample holds a few counts of this clonotype. V is TRBV6-5 and J is TRBJ2-2; no clear D gene. Trimming pared 2 bases from V and 7 bases from J, leaving 11 bases between. Germline V gene sequence: CDR1 MNHEY, CDR2 SVGAGI. The CDR3 runs to 14 residues. The CDR3 reads CASSYVVGGGELFF. Here the CDR3 DNA reads TGTGCCAGCAGTTACGTCGTTGGTGGCGGGGAGCTGTTTTTT.

V is TRBV20-1 and J is TRBJ2-1, with 11 bases fitting TRBD2. The V gene's germline CDR1 is DFQATT and CDR2 SNEGSKA (reference sequence). Trimming cost V 1 base and J 3 bases; bases outside gene matches: 17. The CDR3 is 20 residues long. Written as DNA, the CDR3 is TGCAGTGCTAGAGCCGACGATAGAGCTAGCGGGAGGTATTTCTACAATGAGCAGTTCTTC. It encodes CSARADDRASGRYFYNEQFF.

This clonotype was picked up a small number of times. The V gene is TRBV5-8, the J gene TRBJ2-7; the D gene is possibly TRBD1 (6 bases). Trimming cost V 0 bases and J 3 bases, with 10 bases left between them. This CDR3 is 14 amino acids long. Germline V lookup: CDR1 SGHTS, CDR2 YDEGEE. The CDR3 loop is CASSLGTADYEQYF. In DNA, the CDR3 is TGTGCCAGCAGCTTGGGGACAGCCGACTACGAGCAGTACTTC.

This clonotype occurred many times. This chain uses TRBV12-3 or TRBV12-4 with TRBJ2-1; D call uncertain. CDR3 length equals 13 residues. Trimming stripped 4 bases from V and 8 bases from J, with 12 bases between. The CDR3 DNA reads TGTGCCAGCAGTTGGACCGGAAGGGATGAGCAGTTCTTC. It yields the protein CASSWTGRDEQFF.

This clonotype was seen repeatedly, ten times or more. This sequence joins TRBV7-2 and TRBJ2-1; 7 bases are shared with TRBD1. V was clipped by 5 bases and J by 0 bases; unmatched bases: 7. Looked up from germline, CDR1 is SGHTA and CDR2 is FQGNSA. The CDR3 runs to 16 residues. DNA for the CDR3: TGTGCCAGCAGCCCTCGGACAGGCAGCTCCTACAATGAGCAGTTCTTC. Its protein product is CASSPRTGSSYNEQFF.

This clonotype occurred many times. The V call is TRBV3-1, the J call TRBJ2-1; 8 positions agree with TRBD2. The CDR3 sequence is 15 residues long. Germline values: CDR1 LGHDT, CDR2 YNNKEL (reference sequence). J gave up 0 bases and V 2 bases, and 0 bases lay outside the gene matches. CDR3 amino acids: CASSQTSGSYNEQFF. CDR3 nucleotide sequence: TGTGCCAGCAGCCAAACTAGCGGCTCCTACAATGAGCAGTTCTTC.

V and J are TRBV12-3 or TRBV12-4 and TRBJ2-7; the D gene is possibly TRBD1 (5 bases). The CDR3 extends over 15 amino acids. V shed 3 bases and J shed 5 bases, with 17 bases lying between them. The CDR3 DNA follows: TGTGCCAGCAGTTTTCAAGGGGCCCGCCGGAACGAGCAGTACTTC. Its translation is CASSFQGARRNEQYF.

This clonotype has a count of ten or more. DNA of the CDR3: TGCAGTGCCCACGGAAGTGTTACTGAAGCTTTCTTT. Its translation is CSAHGSVTEAFF. The V call is TRBV20-1, the J call TRBJ1-1, with D uncertain. Germline loops: CDR1 DFQATT, CDR2 SNEGSKA (reference sequence). V was trimmed by 6 bases and J by 5 bases, leaving 13 bases between them. CDR3 length equals 12 residues.

This clonotype was seen a handful of times. V is TRBV6-2 or TRBV6-3 and J is TRBJ2-7, with 9 bases that match TRBD2. This CDR3 comprises 16 residues. Looked up from germline, CDR1 is MNHEY and CDR2 is SVGEGT. V shed 0 bases, J shed 0 bases, and the junction held 3 bases outside the gene matches. The CDR3 here is CASSYSSSGVSYEQYF. The CDR3 coding sequence is TGTGCCAGCAGTTACTCTTCTAGCGGGGTCTCCTACGAGCAGTACTTC.

The chain carries TRBV6-1 and TRBJ1-2, with 11 bases that match TRBD1. Germline loops: CDR1 MNHNS, CDR2 SASEGT. The J segment lost 12 bases and the V segment lost 6 bases, leaving 9 bases of the junction unmatched. There are 13 residues in the CDR3. CDR3 residues: CASRTRDRGGHTF. In nucleotides, the CDR3 is TGTGCCAGCAGAACCCGGGACAGGGGGGGTCACACCTTC.

This clonotype was detected ten times or more. The J gene is TRBJ2-3, the V gene TRBV20-1, with 11 bases identical to TRBD2. The CDR3 is 17 amino acids. Trimming cost V 0 bases and J 5 bases; bases outside gene matches: 10. CDR1 and CDR2 (germline): DFQATT, SNEGSKA (reference sequence). CDR3 loop: CSARDAPGSGRGDTQYF. The CDR3 coding sequence is TGCAGTGCTAGAGATGCGCCAGGTAGCGGGAGGGGAGATACGCAGTATTTT.

This clonotype came up many times. The genes are TRBV28 and TRBJ2-1; D possibly corresponds to TRBD1 (5 bases). The germline V and J ends were trimmed by 4 bases and 0 bases, with 16 bases remaining between them. Germline V gene lookup returns CDR1 MDHEN and CDR2 SYDVKM. This CDR3 is 17 amino acids long. Here the CDR3 DNA reads TGTGCCAGCAGTTCAACGGTAGGGGCATACTCCTACAATGAGCAGTTCTTC. Encoded protein: CASSSTVGAYSYNEQFF.